These 27 T cell receptor beta chains came from one sample sequenced in a study of shared clonotypes between healthy human individuals. Assay: immunoSEQ multiplex PCR; the TCRdb copy retains only in-frame clones and omits some. The table shows some 470,000 clones, with 75% to 85% occurring only once. The sequencing input was PBMCs. The origin of the receptors is a woman in her forties in good health. Some clones in this sample may be carry-over from other donors' samples.

The J gene is TRBJ1-1, the V gene TRBV2, with 7 bases matching TRBD1. With V trimmed by 9 bases and J by 1 base, 11 bases remained unmatched. Germline V gene data show CDR1 as SNHLY and CDR2 as FYNNEI. The CDR3 spans 15 residues. Here the CDR3 reads CASLGPGQPNTEAFF. CDR3 sequence (DNA): TGTGCCAGTCTGGGACCGGGACAGCCGAACACTGAAGCTTTCTTT. Using reference TRBV2 and TRBJ1-1 for the parts outside the CDR3, the full variable domain is EPEVTQTPSHQVTQMGQEVILRCVPISNHLYFYWYRQILGQKVEFLVSFYNNEISEKSEIFDDQFSVERPDGSNFTLKIRSTKLEDSAMYFCASLGPGQPNTEAFFGQGTRLTVV.

The chain has TRBV11-1 and TRBJ2-7, with D perhaps TRBD2 (6 bases). Trimming left V 2 bases short and J 2 bases short, with 10 bases between. Germline values: CDR1 SGHAT, CDR2 FQDESV (reference sequence). The CDR3 runs to 14 residues. CDR3 DNA: TGTGCCAGCAGCTTATGGCGGGGACCCTACGAGCAGTACTTC. As protein: CASSLWRGPYEQYF. The variable domain in full, with the rest retrieved from reference TRBV11-1 and TRBJ2-7, is EAEVAQSPRYKITEKSQAVAFWCDPISGHATLYWYRQILGQGPELLVQFQDESVVDDSQLPKDRFSAERLKGVDSTLKIQPAELGDSAMYLCASSLWRGPYEQYFGPGTRLTVT.

This clone was detected ten times or more. The rearrangement uses TRBV4-2 and TRBJ2-7; TRBD1 matches at 10 bases. This CDR3 contains 17 residues. Trimming took 4 bases from V and 6 from J; bases not matched to a gene: 15. Germline CDR1 and CDR2: LGHNA and YNFKEQ. This CDR3 is CASSPSSGTGADSEQYF. The DNA for the CDR3 is TGTGCCAGCAGCCCGAGTTCCGGGACAGGGGCGGATTCCGAGCAGTACTTC.

The chain is built from TRBV13 and TRBJ1-4; 9 positions match TRBD1. The CDR3 extends over 17 amino acids. The V gene's germline CDR1 is PRHDT and CDR2 FYEKMQ (reference sequence). Losses at the gene ends were 5 bases for V and 1 base for J; bases not matched to a gene: 8. The CDR3 DNA is TGTGCCAGCAGCGCCGGACAGGGGTTCGGAACTAATGAAAAACTGTTTTTT. Its protein product is CASSAGQGFGTNEKLFF.

V is TRBV30 and J is TRBJ2-2; D tentatively reads TRBD1 or TRBD2 (6 bases each). V lost 4 bases and J 1 base, leaving 13 bases between the germline ends. The CDR3 loop spans 15 amino acids. The germline gives CDR1 GTSNPN, CDR2 SVGIG (reference sequence). DNA of the CDR3: TGTGCCTGGACACACGAGGGGGGGAACACCGGGGAGCTGTTTTTT. This encodes CAWTHEGGNTGELFF.

This clone was detected ten times or more. This chain joins TRBV4-1 and TRBJ2-5; TRBD1 might be the D (6 bases). This CDR3 contains 14 residues. The germline gives CDR1 MGHRA, CDR2 YSYEKL. Trimming took off 4 bases at V and 4 bases at J, with 13 bases between the two ends. Here the CDR3 DNA reads TGCGCCAGCAGCCTCGGGACACCAAGAGAGACCCAGTACTTC. Residues: CASSLGTPRETQYF.

Only one count was recorded for this clone. The chain couples TRBV6-5 to TRBJ1-5; unclear D gene. V was cut by 2 bases and J by 7 bases, with 9 bases left in between. CDR3 size: 13 residues. Per germline, CDR1 MNHEY and CDR2 SVGAGI. The CDR3 sequence is CASSYGWKQPQHF. For the CDR3, the DNA is TGTGCCAGCAGTTACGGGTGGAAACAGCCCCAGCATTTT.

The chain links TRBV28 to TRBJ2-1; possible D gene TRBD2, 6 bases. Germline V lookup: CDR1 MDHEN, CDR2 SYDVKM. The CDR3 runs 14 residues. V was cut by 7 bases and J by 1 base, with 11 bases left in between. CDR3 in amino acids: CASTSGWSYNEQFF. As DNA, the CDR3 is TGTGCCAGCACCAGCGGGTGGTCCTACAATGAGCAGTTCTTC.

The chain recombines TRBV11-2 with TRBJ1-2; a weak D match, TRBD1 (6 bases). This CDR3 spans 14 amino acids. The V gene lost 4 bases and the J gene lost 2 bases, with 11 bases spanning the gap. Germline V gives CDR1 SGHAT, CDR2 FQNNGV. CDR3 DNA sequence: TGTGCCAGCAGCTCAATTACAGGGAACTATGGCTACACCTTC. Amino acids: CASSSITGNYGYTF.

The V and J genes are TRBV5-1 and TRBJ2-7, with 7 bases lining up with TRBD1. CDR1 and CDR2 (germline): SGHRS, YFSETQ. V lost 4 bases to trimming and J lost 6 bases; unmatched junction nucleotides: 4. This CDR3 has 12 amino acids. CDR3 amino acids: CASSTQGSEQYF. DNA of the CDR3: TGCGCCAGCAGCACACAGGGGAGCGAGCAGTACTTC. The complete variable domain, with remaining parts taken from reference TRBV5-1 and TRBJ2-7, reads KAGVTQTPRYLIKTRGQQVTLSCSPISGHRSVSWYQQTPGQGLQFLFEYFSETQRNKGNFPGRFSGRQFSNSRSEMNVSTLELGDSALYLCASSTQGSEQYFGPGTRLTVT.

This CDR3 is CAIMAAGDWTDTQYF. CDR3 DNA: TGTGCCATCATGGCAGCGGGAGATTGGACAGATACGCAGTATTTT. The rearrangement uses TRBV10-3 and TRBJ2-3; 8 bases fit TRBD2. This CDR3 has 15 amino acids. V lost 7 bases, J lost 3 bases, and 9 bases stayed unmatched. Germline-derived CDR1 and CDR2 are ENHRY and SYGVKD.

The sample holds one count of this clone. The genes are TRBV6-5 and TRBJ2-7; D unresolved. Looked up from germline, CDR1 is MNHEY and CDR2 is SVGAGI. The CDR3 is made up of 15 amino acids. V was cut by 5 bases and J by 4 bases, with 18 bases left in between. DNA of the CDR3: TGTGCCAGCAGTCCAGACTTTACCCCCTCTTACGAGCAGTACTTC. Protein product: CASSPDFTPSYEQYF.

The chain couples TRBV6-4 to TRBJ2-1, with 10 nucleotides matching TRBD2. Germline CDR1 is MRHNA and CDR2 is SNTAGT. This CDR3 region has 16 residues. V was pared by 5 bases and J by 4 bases, with 8 bases of the junction left unmatched. The CDR3 sequence: CASSSYLAGGYNEQFF. The DNA of the CDR3 is TGTGCCAGCAGTTCCTATTTAGCGGGAGGATACAATGAGCAGTTCTTC.

Worth noting for this clone: An end of the junction differs from the germline gene, which may be a read error. The J gene is TRBJ2-7, the V gene TRBV7-7, with TRBD2 as a possible D gene (6 bases). The CDR3 is made up of 13 amino acids. CDR1 and CDR2 from the germline V gene are SSHAT and FNYEAQ (reference sequence). CDR3 sequence (DNA): TGTGCTAGCAGCTTAGGGAGACTAGACGAGCAGTACTTC. Its translation: CASSLGRLDEQYF.

V usage is TRBV11-2 and J usage is TRBJ2-7; no reliable D call. This CDR3 has 12 amino acids. Trimming removed 3 bases from V and 5 bases from J, with 8 bases in between. From germline, CDR1 is SGHAT and CDR2 FQNNGV. The CDR3 is CASSFGVHEQYF. The DNA for the CDR3 is TGTGCCAGCAGCTTCGGAGTCCACGAGCAGTACTTC. The full variable domain, in which reference TRBV11-2 and TRBJ2-7 provide the parts outside the CDR3, is EAGVAQSPRYKIIEKRQSVAFWCNPISGHATLYWYQQILGQGPKLLIQFQNNGVVDDSQLPKDRFSAERLKGVDSTLKIQPAKLEDSAVYLCASSFGVHEQYFGPGTRLTVT.

This clone has more than one count but fewer than ten. This chain uses TRBV9 with TRBJ2-3; TRBD2 matches at 12 bases. Per the germline V gene, CDR1 is SGDLS and CDR2 is YYNGEE. With 4 bases clipped from V and 4 bases from J, the junction kept 4 bases outside the gene matches. The CDR3 has 15 residues. The CDR3 nucleotides read TGTGCCAGCAGCATACTAGCGGGAGGTCCAGATACGCAGTATTTT. Translating it yields CASSILAGGPDTQYF.

This clone came up a few times. The V call is TRBV9, the J call TRBJ1-1; possibly TRBD1 for D (5 bases). V lost 3 bases and J 3 bases, leaving 9 bases between the germline ends. From germline, CDR1 is SGDLS and CDR2 YYNGEE. The CDR3 extends over 13 amino acids. The CDR3 here is CASSGLGDTEAFF. The DNA of the CDR3 is TGTGCCAGCAGCGGGTTAGGGGACACTGAAGCTTTCTTT.

This clone was found once. A far larger clone is only one base removed, so a read error is likely. The chain is built from TRBV9 and TRBJ2-2, with D tentatively TRBD1 (6 bases). V lost 0 bases and J lost 4, with 7 bases in between. Per the germline V gene, CDR1 is SGDLS and CDR2 is YYNGEE. CDR3 length equals 14 residues. The CDR3 loop reads CASSVGGLTGELFF. CDR3 DNA: TGTGCCAGCAGCGTAGGGGGGCTCACCGGGGAGCTGTTTTTT.

The chain carries TRBV28 and TRBJ2-3, with D perhaps matching TRBD1 or TRBD2 (5 bases each). V was pared by 5 bases and J by 3 bases, with 18 bases between. Germline assignment: CDR1 MDHEN and CDR2 SYDVKM. The CDR3 is made up of 16 amino acids. The CDR3 loop is CASSTYGTGRTDTQYF. The DNA of the CDR3 is TGTGCCAGCAGTACCTACGGGACGGGGAGAACAGATACGCAGTATTTT.

The chain joins TRBV11-2 to TRBJ2-5, with TRBD1 matching over 7 bases. The J call may not be correct, given that the DNA end is closer to TRBJ2-7. This CDR3 has 16 amino acids. The germline gives CDR1 SGHAT, CDR2 FQNNGV. The CDR3 nucleotides are TGTGCCAGCAGCTTAGCTCCGACAGGGTACCCCTACGAGCAGTACTTC. Its protein product is CASSLAPTGYPYEQYF.

The chain has TRBV6-5 and TRBJ2-7; 7 positions agree with TRBD1. The CDR3 spans 14 residues. Germline-derived CDR1 and CDR2 are MNHEY and SVGAGI. J was trimmed by 7 bases and V by 6 bases; bases with no gene match: 12. The DNA of the CDR3 is TGTGCCAGCAGGTCAACAGGGGACGCTACGGAGCAGTACTTC. This gives the protein CASRSTGDATEQYF.

CDR3 DNA: TGTGCCAGCACGGGGTCGAACTCCTACGAGCAGTACTTC. Residues: CASTGSNSYEQYF. This chain links TRBV28 with TRBJ2-7; D perhaps matches TRBD2 (5 bases). CDR3 length: 13 amino acids. V dropped 7 bases and J dropped 0 bases, with 10 bases sitting between them. Germline V gene data show CDR1 as MDHEN and CDR2 as SYDVKM.

The CDR3 bases are TGTGCCTGGAGTAGGGGGGTCATGAACACTGAAGCTTTCTTT. Protein: CAWSRGVMNTEAFF. The chain has TRBV30 and TRBJ1-1; perhaps TRBD1 as D (6 bases). The V end was cut by 2 bases, the J end by 0 bases, with 10 bases between. CDR1 is GTSNPN and CDR2 is SVGIG in the germline V gene (reference sequence). This CDR3 is 14 amino acids long.

The chain joins TRBV19 to TRBJ2-1; 9 positions match TRBD2. The CDR3 totals 13 residues. Unmatched junction bases numbered 5, after V lost 4 bases and J lost 10 bases. In germline, CDR1 is LNHDA, CDR2 SQIVND (reference sequence). CDR3 loop: CASSRGLALEQFF. As DNA, the CDR3 is TGTGCCAGTAGTAGGGGACTAGCCCTAGAGCAGTTCTTC.

This clone was counted many times. V gene TRBV28 combines with J gene TRBJ2-7; possibly TRBD2 for D (6 bases). Germline CDR1 MDHEN, CDR2 SYDVKM. The V end was cut by 4 bases, the J end by 4 bases, with 20 bases between. The CDR3 is 16 amino acids. CDR3 amino acids: CASSSRSRGTGYEQYF. DNA for the CDR3: TGTGCCAGCAGTTCCAGATCGCGCGGGACGGGTTACGAGCAGTACTTC.

As for this clone: A far larger clone differs by one base, so this is likely a read error. This chain links TRBV15 with TRBJ2-7; possible D gene TRBD2, 5 bases. The germline V gene has CDR1 LNHNV and CDR2 YYDKDF (reference sequence). CDR3 length: 15 residues. CDR3 sequence: CAASRDRSGRREQYF. For the CDR3, the DNA is TGTGCCGCCAGCAGAGATCGAAGCGGTAGGCGCGAGCAGTACTTC.

A few counts support this clone. V gene TRBV29-1 combines with J gene TRBJ1-1; D is undetermined. Trimming removed 5 bases from V and 0 bases from J, with 10 bases in between. Germline CDR1 and CDR2: SQVTM and ANQGSEA. This CDR3 is built from 13 residues. Here the CDR3 reads CSVTAQMNTEAFF. The CDR3 DNA sequence: TGCAGCGTTACGGCACAGATGAACACTGAAGCTTTCTTT.